This TCR beta chain was obtained from a study of Ad26.COV2.S vaccination and SARS-CoV-2 variants. Overall study: By the intramuscular route, Ad26.COV2.S was given once, or twice 56 days apart. Whole-study results and caveats: Vaccine and placebo recipients had comparable breadth of non-spike TCRs.

Of note for this clone: As yet, its antigen is unknown.

The CDR3 has 16 amino acids. Germline-derived CDR1 and CDR2 are LGHDT and YNNKEL (reference sequence). Trimming took off 2 bases at V and 2 bases at J, with 15 bases between the two ends. Treatment given: about 20 received Ad26.COV2.S at low or high dose, single or two shots; 5 received placebo; per-sample allocation not given. The study sampled participants on day 63 after the first vaccine or placebo injection. Donor was an adult aged 18-55 years in Boston. Spike of the Wuhan-strain SARS-CoV-2 was expressed by an Ad26 vector, which formed the vaccine. Only in-frame clones appear in the TCRdb table, and some are missing; sequencing was by immunoSEQ multiplex PCR. Among about 350,000 clones listed, about 89% were seen once.

The sequencing used peripheral blood, collected in a trial of Ad26.COV2.S vaccine versus placebo. The receptor was isolated from a person aged 18-65 years who received the Ad26.COV2.S COVID-19 vaccine or a placebo. The V and J genes are TRBV3-1 (or the pseudogene TRBV3-2) and TRBJ1-2; D not certain. The CDR3 spells CASSQTTRSVNYGYTF. CDR3 in DNA: TGTGCCAGCAGCCAAACCACAAGGTCCGTCAACTATGGCTACACCTTC.